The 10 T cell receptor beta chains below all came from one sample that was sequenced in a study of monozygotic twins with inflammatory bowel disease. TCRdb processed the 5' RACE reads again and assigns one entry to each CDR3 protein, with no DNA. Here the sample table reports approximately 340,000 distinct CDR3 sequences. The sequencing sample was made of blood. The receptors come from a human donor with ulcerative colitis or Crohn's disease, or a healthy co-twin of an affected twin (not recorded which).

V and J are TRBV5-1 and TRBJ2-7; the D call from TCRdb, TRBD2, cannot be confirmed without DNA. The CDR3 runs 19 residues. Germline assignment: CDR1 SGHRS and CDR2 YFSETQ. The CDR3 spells CASSSTSGTSGAPSYEQYF.

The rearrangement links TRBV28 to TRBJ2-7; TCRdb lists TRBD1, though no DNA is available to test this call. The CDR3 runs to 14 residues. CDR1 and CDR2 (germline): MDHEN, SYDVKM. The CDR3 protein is CASSLGPQVREQYF.

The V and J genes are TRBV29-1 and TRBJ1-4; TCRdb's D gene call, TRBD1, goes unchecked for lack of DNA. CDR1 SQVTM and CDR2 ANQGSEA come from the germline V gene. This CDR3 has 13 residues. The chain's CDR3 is CSVTGTANEKLFF.

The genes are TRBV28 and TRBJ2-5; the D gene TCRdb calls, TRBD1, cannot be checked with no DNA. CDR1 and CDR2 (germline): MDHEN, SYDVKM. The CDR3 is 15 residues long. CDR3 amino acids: CASSSPRGAQETQYF.

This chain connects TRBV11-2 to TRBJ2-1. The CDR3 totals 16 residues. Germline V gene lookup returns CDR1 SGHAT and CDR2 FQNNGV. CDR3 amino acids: CASSLAGGRAFNEQFF. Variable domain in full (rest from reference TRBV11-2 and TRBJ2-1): EAGVAQSPRYKIIEKRQSVAFWCNPISGHATLYWYQQILGQGPKLLIQFQNNGVVDDSQLPKDRFSAERLKGVDSTLKIQPAKLEDSAVYLCASSLAGGRAFNEQFFGPGTRLTVL.

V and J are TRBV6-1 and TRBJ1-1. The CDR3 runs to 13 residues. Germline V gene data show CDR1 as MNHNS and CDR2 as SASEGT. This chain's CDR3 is CASSEHLNTEAFF.

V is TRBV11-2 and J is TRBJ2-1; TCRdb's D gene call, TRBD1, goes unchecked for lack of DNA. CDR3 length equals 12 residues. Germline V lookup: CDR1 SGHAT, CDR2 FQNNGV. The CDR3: CASSDREDEQFF.

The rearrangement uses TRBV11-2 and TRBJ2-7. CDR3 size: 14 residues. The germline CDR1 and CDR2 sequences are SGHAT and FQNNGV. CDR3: CASSSRRAPYEQYF.

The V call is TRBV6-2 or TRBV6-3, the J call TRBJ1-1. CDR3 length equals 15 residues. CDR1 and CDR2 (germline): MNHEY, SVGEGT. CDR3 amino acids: CASSYPKSRNTEAFF.

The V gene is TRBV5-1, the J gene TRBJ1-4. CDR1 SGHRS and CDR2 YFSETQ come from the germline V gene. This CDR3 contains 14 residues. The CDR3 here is CASSTSLSNEKLFF.